This T cell receptor beta chain stems from a study of control samples from healthy donors and cancer patients. This CDR3 has 17 amino acids. Germline V gene sequence: CDR1 LNHNV, CDR2 YYDKDF (reference sequence). The ends lost 2 bases at V and 2 bases at J; junction bases unmatched: 8. Sequenced by immunoSEQ multiplex PCR; TCRdb stores in-frame clones only, minus some. The table has 75,000 to 100,000 clones, approximately 86% seen once. This clonotype originated in a woman between 45 and 65 years old in good health. The sequenced sample was blood. V is TRBV15 and J is TRBJ1-4; 7 bases map to TRBD1. CDR3 in amino acids: CATSRNTGEVTNEKLFF. In DNA, the CDR3 is TGTGCCACCAGCAGAAATACAGGGGAGGTCACTAATGAAAAACTGTTTTTT.